This T cell receptor beta chain was documented in a study of T cell responses to AZD1222 COVID-19 vaccine. The CDR3 runs to 14 residues. Germline V CDR1 and CDR2: LNHDA, SQIVND (reference sequence). V was shortened by 3 bases and J by 4 bases, with 12 bases between the two germline ends. Only in-frame clones appear in the TCRdb table, and some are missing; sequencing was by immunoSEQ multiplex PCR. The table lists around 91,000 clones, more than 70% of them singletons, with roughly 19% in the top ten. The sequencing here drew on peripheral blood, taken on day 0 of AZD1222 vaccination. The clonotype was recovered from an adult in good health. The V call is TRBV19, the J call TRBJ1-2; D gene unclear. CDR3 sequence reads: CASSIGQETYGYTF. The DNA of the CDR3 is TGTGCCAGTAGTATTGGTCAGGAGACCTATGGCTACACCTTC.